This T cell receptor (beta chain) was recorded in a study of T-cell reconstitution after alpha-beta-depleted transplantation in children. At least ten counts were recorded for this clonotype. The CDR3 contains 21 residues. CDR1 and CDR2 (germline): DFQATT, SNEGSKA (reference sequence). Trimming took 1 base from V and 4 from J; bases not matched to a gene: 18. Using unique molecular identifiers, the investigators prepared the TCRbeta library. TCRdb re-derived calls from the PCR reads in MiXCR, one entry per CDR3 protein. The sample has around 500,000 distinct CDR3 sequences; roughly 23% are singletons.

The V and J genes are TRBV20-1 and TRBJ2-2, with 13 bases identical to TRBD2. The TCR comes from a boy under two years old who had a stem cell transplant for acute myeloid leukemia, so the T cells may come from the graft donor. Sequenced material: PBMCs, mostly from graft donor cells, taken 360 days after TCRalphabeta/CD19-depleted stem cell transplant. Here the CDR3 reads CSARAQIPGLAGLERTGELFF. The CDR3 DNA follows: TGCAGTGCTAGAGCTCAAATCCCGGGACTAGCGGGGTTAGAGCGCACCGGGGAGCTGTTTTTT.